This T cell receptor (beta chain) was identified during a study of beta chain features in type 1 diabetes. The overall study: Cell yields, gender and age were comparable in patients and healthy donors.

CDR3 size: 13 residues. Trimming took 7 bases from V and 3 from J, leaving 9 bases between them. The germline gives CDR1 MGHDK, CDR2 SYGVNS. This clone was detected a few times. The antigen is undetermined. The sequenced template was cDNA made from the entire isolated RNA. The assay was immunoSEQ multiplex PCR, and TCRdb's table has in-frame clones only and misses some. The sample has hundreds of thousands of clones, less than 9.5% seen once. One heparinised blood draw averaging roughly 120 mL was given by each donor. Whole-study findings and limits: Across all four CD4+ subsets, people with type 1 diabetes showed modestly shorter TCRB CDR3s. Healthy donors had naive, central memory and Treg TCRB repertoires that appeared less similar than those seen among patients.

The chain carries TRBV25-1 and TRBJ2-2; no definite D call. Sequencing was performed on central memory CD4+ T cells from blood. The TCR sequence derives from a woman between 18 and 29 years old in good health. CDR3 in DNA: TGTGCCAGCAAGGCCACGGACACCGGGGAGCTGTTTTTT. It codes for CASKATDTGELFF.